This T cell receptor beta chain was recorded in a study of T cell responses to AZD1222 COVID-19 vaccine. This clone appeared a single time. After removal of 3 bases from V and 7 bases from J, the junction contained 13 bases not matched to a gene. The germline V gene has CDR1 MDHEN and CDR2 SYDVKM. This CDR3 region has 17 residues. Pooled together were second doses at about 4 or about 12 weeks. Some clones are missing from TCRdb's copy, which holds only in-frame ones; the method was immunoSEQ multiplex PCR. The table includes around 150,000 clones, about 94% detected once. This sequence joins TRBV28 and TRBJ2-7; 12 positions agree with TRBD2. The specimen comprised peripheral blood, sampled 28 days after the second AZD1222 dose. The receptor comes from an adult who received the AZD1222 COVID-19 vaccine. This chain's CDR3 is CASSFSLRTSGIVEQYF. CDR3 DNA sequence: TGTGCCAGCAGTTTCTCTCTCCGGACTAGCGGGATTGTAGAGCAGTACTTC.